This entry lists 26 T cell receptor beta chains sequenced from one sample in a study of cytomegalovirus exposure and HLA in healthy donors. PCR primers comprised 60 Vbeta and 13 Jbeta primers. TCRdb's copy holds only in-frame clones and misses some; the assay was immunoSEQ multiplex PCR. Among about 150,000 clones listed, around 79% were seen once. The sample consisted of PBMCs. These receptor sequences come from a man aged 25-40 years in good health and CMV-seropositive.

This chain links TRBV5-8 with TRBJ2-2, with no clear D. V lost 2 bases and J 0 bases, leaving 8 bases between the germline ends. Per germline, CDR1 SGHTS and CDR2 YDEGEE. The length of the CDR3 is 15 residues. CDR3 region: CASSFGTTNTGELFF. The CDR3 region has the DNA TGTGCCAGCAGCTTCGGAACTACGAACACCGGGGAGCTGTTTTTT.

In nucleotides, the CDR3 is TGTGCCAGTTGGACACTTTCTGGAAACACCATATATTTT. Its protein product is CASWTLSGNTIYF. The J gene is TRBJ1-3, the V gene TRBV19; D is perhaps TRBD1 (5 bases). V lost 8 bases and J 1 base, leaving 9 bases between the germline ends. The CDR3 has 13 amino acids. Looked up from germline, CDR1 is LNHDA and CDR2 is SQIVND (reference sequence).

The chain links TRBV5-1 to TRBJ2-2, with D possibly matching TRBD2 (6 bases). From germline, CDR1 is SGHRS and CDR2 YFSETQ. Between the trimmed V and J ends, which lost 2 bases and 2 bases, there was a span of 10 bases. The CDR3 runs to 15 residues. The CDR3 reads CASSLSGLNTGELFF. CDR3 in DNA: TGCGCCAGCAGCTTATCGGGACTCAACACCGGGGAGCTGTTTTTT.

This chain connects TRBV2 to TRBJ2-3; 7 bases are a match to TRBD2. This CDR3 spans 13 amino acids. Germline CDR1 SNHLY, CDR2 FYNNEI. V shed 7 bases and J 1 base; nucleotides not matched to a gene: 2. In DNA form, the CDR3 reads TGTGCCAGCATACGGGGGGGCACAGATACGCAGTATTTT. It specifies CASIRGGTDTQYF.

The chain has TRBV30 and TRBJ1-1; 7 nucleotides match TRBD1. The CDR3 runs to 13 residues. From germline, CDR1 is GTSNPN and CDR2 SVGIG (reference sequence). Trimming cost V 0 bases and J 10 bases; bases outside gene matches: 8. The CDR3 loop reads CAWSVQDRVPAFF. In nucleotides, the CDR3 is TGTGCCTGGAGTGTACAAGACAGGGTACCAGCTTTCTTT. The full variable domain, rest sourced from reference TRBV30 and TRBJ1-1, is SQTIHQWPATLVQPVGSPLSLECTVEGTSNPNLYWYRQAAGRGLQLLFYSVGIGQISSEVPQNLSASRPQDRQFILSSKKLLLSDSGFYLCAWSVQDRVPAFFGQGTRLTVV.

The rearrangement links TRBV29-1 to TRBJ1-1; TRBD1 might be the D (6 bases). The germline V and J ends were trimmed by 5 bases and 7 bases, with 14 bases remaining between them. Germline V gene sequence: CDR1 SQVTM, CDR2 ANQGSEA. This CDR3 region has 12 residues. CDR3 sequence (DNA): TGCAGCGTTTCAACAGGGTTCGGTGAAGCTTTCTTT. Protein: CSVSTGFGEAFF.

This clone was picked up a small number of times. This chain joins TRBV5-1 and TRBJ2-7; TRBD2 matches 12 bases. Trimming at V came to 3 bases and at J to 6 bases, leaving 16 bases not matched to a gene. The CDR3 loop spans 18 amino acids. The germline V gene has CDR1 SGHRS and CDR2 YFSETQ. CDR3 sequence: CASSSPDGLAGRGGEQYF. CDR3 coding DNA: TGCGCCAGCAGCTCTCCCGACGGACTAGCGGGACGAGGGGGCGAGCAGTACTTC.

The V call is TRBV5-6, the J call TRBJ1-2, with TRBD1 matching 8 bases. Trimming removed 4 bases from V and 12 bases from J; junction bases left unmatched: 5. Germline V CDR1 and CDR2: SGHDT, YYEEEE. The CDR3 contains 11 residues. The chain's CDR3 is CASSMTGAHTF. DNA of the CDR3: TGTGCCAGCAGCATGACAGGGGCCCACACCTTC.

The chain links TRBV11-2 to TRBJ1-1; D not certain. The CDR3 is made up of 13 amino acids. V was shortened by 0 bases and J by 7 bases, with 9 bases between the two germline ends. CDR1 is SGHAT, CDR2 FQNNGV, per germline. DNA for the CDR3: TGTGCCAGCAGCTTAGATCTCCAGATTGAAGCTTTCTTT. It translates to CASSLDLQIEAFF.

This rearrangement joins TRBV27 to TRBJ1-2, with a weak D call TRBD1 (5 bases). The germline CDR1 and CDR2 sequences are MNHEY and SMNVEV (reference sequence). The CDR3 is 13 residues long. Trimming removed 0 bases from V and 3 bases from J, with 5 bases in between. The CDR3 spells CASSLSGDYGYTF. The CDR3 DNA sequence: TGTGCCAGCAGTTTATCAGGGGACTATGGCTACACCTTC.

The chain couples TRBV27 to TRBJ2-2; D not certain. The CDR3 is 13 residues long. V was clipped by 6 bases and J by 5 bases, with 10 bases between them. Looked up from germline, CDR1 is MNHEY and CDR2 is SMNVEV (reference sequence). The CDR3: CASSLKETGELFF. The CDR3 coding sequence is TGTGCCAGCAGCTTGAAGGAGACCGGGGAGCTGTTTTTT.

For the CDR3, the DNA is TGTGCCAGCAGCTCCCCCGGGACTAGCGGGATGGGCACAGATACGCAGTATTTT. Its translation is CASSSPGTSGMGTDTQYF. The gene calls are TRBV7-9 and TRBJ2-3, with 13 positions matching TRBD2. Trimming removed 4 bases from V and 1 base from J; junction bases left unmatched: 8. The CDR3 extends over 18 amino acids. Germline CDR1 is SEHNR and CDR2 is FQNEAQ (reference sequence). Filled out from reference TRBV7-9 and TRBJ2-3, the complete variable domain reads DTGVSQNPRHKITKRGQNVTFRCDPISEHNRLYWYRQTLGQGPEFLTYFQNEAQLEKSRLLSDRFSAERPKGSFSTLEIQRTEQGDSAMYLCASSSPGTSGMGTDTQYFGPGTRLTVL.

CDR3 protein: CASRTGGGVTDTQYF. CDR3 in DNA: TGTGCCAGCAGGACCGGCGGGGGAGTCACAGATACGCAGTATTTT. This chain uses TRBV9 with TRBJ2-3; 7 nucleotides line up with TRBD2. The V gene's germline CDR1 is SGDLS and CDR2 YYNGEE. V lost 5 bases and J lost 2; bases outside the gene matches: 8. This CDR3 is built from 15 residues.

The gene calls are TRBV18 and TRBJ2-5, with TRBD2 matching over 11 bases. Germline trimming cut 6 bases from V and 3 bases from J; bases unmatched to any gene: 6. The CDR3 is 15 amino acids. Per germline, CDR1 KGHSH and CDR2 LQKENI. For the CDR3, the DNA is TGTGCCAGCTCGCTCGTAGCGGGAGGGAAAGAGACCCAGTACTTC. Amino acids: CASSLVAGGKETQYF.

The chain employs TRBV7-3 and TRBJ2-1, with D possibly matching TRBD1 (5 bases). CDR3 size: 16 residues. From germline, CDR1 is SGHTA and CDR2 FQGTGA. The germline V and J ends were trimmed by 4 bases and 4 bases, with 17 bases remaining between them. CDR3 DNA sequence: TGTGCCAGCAGCTCCTCAGGAGCAGGGCTATACAATGAGCAGTTCTTC. Encoded protein: CASSSSGAGLYNEQFF.

The V gene is TRBV5-1, the J gene TRBJ2-1, with 9 bases lining up with TRBD1. The V gene's germline CDR1 is SGHRS and CDR2 YFSETQ. CDR3 length: 15 residues. Trimming removed 9 bases from V and 7 bases from J; junction bases left unmatched: 14. The CDR3 here is CATVASGQGNNEQFF. CDR3 in DNA: TGCGCCACGGTGGCCAGTGGACAGGGGAATAATGAGCAGTTCTTC.

The chain uses TRBV27 and TRBJ2-7; a possible D gene is TRBD2 (6 bases). The germline V gene encodes CDR1 MNHEY and CDR2 SMNVEV (reference sequence). V lost 4 bases and J 2 bases, leaving 18 bases between the germline ends. This CDR3 has 16 amino acids. The CDR3, as DNA: TGTGCCAGCAGTTCCGACGGGACTCCCAGGGCCTACGAGCAGTACTTC. Its translation is CASSSDGTPRAYEQYF.

The rearrangement links TRBV7-2 to TRBJ2-7; D perhaps matches TRBD2 (5 bases). Germline V gives CDR1 SGHTA, CDR2 FQGNSA. CDR3 length: 15 residues. The V gene lost 1 base and the J gene lost 0 bases, with 10 bases spanning the gap. In DNA form, the CDR3 reads TGTGCCAGCAGCTTAGGGCAGCGGAGCTCCTACGAGCAGTACTTC. The encoded protein is CASSLGQRSSYEQYF.

J is TRBJ2-5 and V is TRBV13; TRBD2 aligns across 7 bases. The trim removed 2 bases at V and 1 base at J, leaving 4 bases unmatched. The V gene's germline CDR1 is PRHDT and CDR2 FYEKMQ (reference sequence). CDR3 length: 15 residues. CDR3 sequence: CASSLPSGGQETQYF. CDR3 in DNA: TGTGCCAGCAGCTTACCTAGCGGTGGCCAAGAGACCCAGTACTTC. The full variable domain, with the rest looked up from reference TRBV13 and TRBJ2-5, is AAGVIQSPRHLIKEKRETATLKCYPIPRHDTVYWYQQGPGQDPQFLISFYEKMQSDKGSIPDRFSAQQFSDYHSELNMSSLELGDSALYFCASSLPSGGQETQYFGPGTRLLVL.

The V gene is TRBV7-3, the J gene TRBJ2-7, with D uncertain. V lost 2 bases and J lost 1, with 6 bases in between. Per the germline V gene, CDR1 is SGHTA and CDR2 is FQGTGA. The CDR3 length is 13 residues. CDR3 amino acids: CASSLQASYEQYF. CDR3 DNA: TGTGCCAGCAGCTTACAGGCTTCCTACGAGCAGTACTTC. Supplemented by reference TRBV7-3 and TRBJ2-7, the full variable domain reads GAGVSQTPSNKVTEKGKYVELRCDPISGHTALYWYRQSLGQGPEFLIYFQGTGAADDSGLPNDRFFAVRPEGSVSTLKIQRTERGDSAVYLCASSLQASYEQYFGPGTRLTVT.

The chain carries TRBV27 and TRBJ2-7, with TRBD2 matching 10 bases. CDR1 MNHEY and CDR2 SMNVEV come from the germline V gene (reference sequence). V was clipped by 3 bases and J by 4 bases; unmatched bases: 6. CDR3 size: 15 residues. CDR3 DNA: TGTGCCAGCAGTTTTAGTGGACTAGCGGCATACGAGCAGTACTTC. This translates into CASSFSGLAAYEQYF.

J is TRBJ2-1 and V is TRBV5-8, with TRBD2 matching over 10 bases. V dropped 1 base and J dropped 3; count of bases not matched to a gene: 7. This CDR3 has 17 amino acids. CDR1 is SGHTS and CDR2 is YDEGEE in the germline V gene. The CDR3 region is CASSLLKGLALYNEQFF. The CDR3 coding sequence is TGTGCCAGCAGCTTGTTGAAGGGACTAGCGCTCTACAATGAGCAGTTCTTC.

The V call is TRBV27, the J call TRBJ2-1; 7 bases are a match to TRBD1. Per germline, CDR1 MNHEY and CDR2 SMNVEV (reference sequence). The V and J ends lost 8 bases and 4 bases, in that order; junction bases with no gene match: 8. CDR3 size: 14 residues. The CDR3 DNA reads as TGTGCCAGCGGCGACAGGGAACGATACAATGAGCAGTTCTTC. Amino acids: CASGDRERYNEQFF.

The genes are TRBV10-3 and TRBJ1-1, with D perhaps TRBD1 (6 bases). Germline values: CDR1 ENHRY, CDR2 SYGVKD. V was clipped by 7 bases and J by 1 base, with 10 bases between them. CDR3 size: 13 residues. The CDR3 region has the DNA TGTGCCATCACCCCGGGACAGAACACTGAAGCTTTCTTT. Its translation: CAITPGQNTEAFF.

The chain links TRBV4-2 to TRBJ2-2, with D maybe TRBD2 (5 bases). The CDR3 has 14 amino acids. Germline V gives CDR1 LGHNA, CDR2 YNFKEQ. With 7 bases removed from V and 7 bases from J, the gap between germline ends came to 16 bases. The CDR3 sequence is CASNTPGLSGELFF. The CDR3 DNA reads as TGTGCCAGCAACACCCCAGGACTTAGCGGGGAGCTGTTTTTT.

This chain uses TRBV6-5 with TRBJ2-1, with TRBD2 matching over 8 bases. J was trimmed by 9 bases and V by 5 bases; bases with no gene match: 6. Germline CDR1 and CDR2: MNHEY and SVGAGI. This CDR3 spans 13 amino acids. This CDR3 reads CASSGQTSAEQFF. Written as DNA, the CDR3 is TGTGCCAGCAGTGGTCAGACTAGCGCTGAGCAGTTCTTC.